This T cell receptor (beta chain) came from a study of T cells in Graves' hyperthyroidism and ophthalmopathy. Researchers amplified the TCR beta CDR3 regions from RNA transcripts. The TCR CDR3 first-round RT-PCR relied on the HTBI primer set. TCRdb ran MiXCR on the multiplex PCR reads and lists one entry per CDR3 protein. The repertoire consists of roughly 45,000 distinct CDR3 sequences, with 45% to 50% occurring once and the leading ten covering 30% to 40%. This clonotype was seen many times. What it binds is unknown. Researchers barred patients who had uncontrolled infection, other autoimmune disease, pregnancy or lactation. Diagnosis relied on clinical symptoms, serum thyroxine and TRAb, thyroid ultrasound and orbital computed tomography. The CDR3 length is 15 residues. The germline V gene has CDR1 DFQATT and CDR2 SNEGSKA (reference sequence). Trimming cost V 3 bases and J 1 base, with 13 bases left between them.

Study-level findings and limits: Most thyroid clonotypes expanded above 0.001 were also detected in blood. Ophthalmopathy was distinguished from stable hyperthyroidism by 13 V-J signatures.

The sequenced sample consisted of peripheral blood or thyroid tissue (not recorded which). This receptor was obtained from a woman in her forties or fifties with Graves' hyperthyroidism. The chain joins TRBV20-1 to TRBJ1-3; possibly TRBD1 for D (5 bases). CDR3 sequence reads: CSASRATGSGNTIYF. In DNA form, the CDR3 reads TGCAGTGCTAGCAGGGCAACTGGTTCTGGAAACACCATATATTTT.